The rows below give T cell receptor beta chains drawn from one sample of a study of control samples from healthy donors and cancer patients. Sequencing used immunoSEQ multiplex PCR; TCRdb keeps in-frame clones, though not all of them. Of 150,000 to 200,000 clones in the sample, 70% to 90% were seen once. Sequencing was performed on blood. The receptors derive from a man between 18 and 29 years old in good health. The CDR3 runs from the conserved cysteine through the conserved F or W. The D gene is left open where the match is weak. The listing skips clone size in some rows; elsewhere it reads once, few, many or a size class.

cdr3_nt cdr3_aa v_call d_call j_call clone_size
TGTGCCAGCAGTTACTCGAATGGTGAATACGAGCAGTACTTC CASSYSNGEYEQYF TRBV6-2/TRBV6-3 . TRBJ2-7 .
TGTGCCAGCAGTCCTAACGGGGTCGGGGACGAGCAGTACTTC CASSPNGVGDEQYF TRBV28 . TRBJ2-7 .
TGTGCCACCAGTGATTTTGGACAGGTAGGAGAGACCCAGTACTTC CATSDFGQVGETQYF TRBV24-1 TRBD1 TRBJ2-5 .
TGTGCCAGCAGCCAAGGGCACAGGGGCAATGAGCAGTTCTTC CASSQGHRGNEQFF TRBV3-1/TRBV3-2 TRBD1 TRBJ2-1 .
TGTGCCAGCAGGGGGGGCCACGGTGAGCAGTACTTC CASRGGHGEQYF TRBV12-3/TRBV12-4 . TRBJ2-7 few
TGTGCCAGCAGCCTATCCACCTTGACAGTGTACCAAGAGACCCAGTACTTC CASSLSTLTVYQETQYF TRBV5-6 . TRBJ2-5 .
TGTGCCAGCGGGTTAGGAGATACGCAGTATTTT CASGLGDTQYF TRBV6-6 . TRBJ2-3 once
TGTGCCAGCAGCCAAGGCTTTACACAGGGCCTTGGCTACACCTTC CASSQGFTQGLGYTF TRBV3-1/TRBV3-2 . TRBJ1-2 .
TGTGCCACCAGCAGAGATGTCGGTGCACCCACCTACGAGCAGTACTTC CATSRDVGAPTYEQYF TRBV15 . TRBJ2-7 .
TGTGCCAGCAGCCAGGGGTTGGACAGGGCGTACGAGCAGTACTTC CASSQGLDRAYEQYF TRBV3-1/TRBV3-2 TRBD1 TRBJ2-7 .
TGTGCCAGCAGCTCTTCTGACAGGGACCATGAGCAGTTCTTC CASSSSDRDHEQFF TRBV28 TRBD1 TRBJ2-1 .
TGTGCGGGGGGACGGGATGAAAAACTGTTTTTT CAGGRDEKLFF TRBV6-5 . TRBJ1-4 .
TGTGCCAGCAGCTCTGGGACGGGTGGAAACACCATATATTTT CASSSGTGGNTIYF TRBV7-2 . TRBJ1-3 .
TGTGCCAGCAGCTTAGCGGGAGGGGGCCCCTACGAGCAGTACTTC CASSLAGGGPYEQYF TRBV7-6 . TRBJ2-7 .
TGTGCCTTAAACCTACAGGGGGTTTGGACTGAAGCTTTCTTT CALNLQGVWTEAFF TRBV30 TRBD1 TRBJ1-1 .
TGTGCCAGCAGCCACTCGACAGGGATGAATGAAAAACTGTTTTTT CASSHSTGMNEKLFF TRBV11-2 TRBD1 TRBJ1-4 many
TGTGCCAGCAGCCAGGCAGGGGGCGTTTTTCAGCCCCAGCATTTT CASSQAGGVFQPQHF TRBV4-2 TRBD1 TRBJ1-5 .
TGCGCCAGCAGCCAGGTCGGGACAGGGGTCTATGGCTACACCTTC CASSQVGTGVYGYTF TRBV4-1 TRBD1 TRBJ1-2 .
TGCGCCAGCAGTACCGGGACTAGCGGGTGGAATGAGCAGTTCTTC CASSTGTSGWNEQFF TRBV4-1 TRBD2 TRBJ2-1 .
TGTGCCACCAGTGCGGCCGGCAATCAGCCCCAGCATTTT CATSAAGNQPQHF TRBV24-1 . TRBJ1-5 once
TGTGCCAGCAGTTTATTAGTTCAGCCCCAGCATTTT CASSLLVQPQHF TRBV28 . TRBJ1-5 .
TGTGCCAGCAGTGAAGACACACTAATTAATTCACCCCTCCACTTT CASSEDTLINSPLHF TRBV2 . TRBJ1-6 .
TGCGCCAGCAGCCCGGGAGCGGGTGGTACCACTGAAGCTTTCTTT CASSPGAGGTTEAFF TRBV5-1 . TRBJ1-1 .
TGTGCCAGCAGTTTAGGGACAGGGAAGACCCAGTACTTC CASSLGTGKTQYF TRBV27 TRBD1 TRBJ2-5 .
TGTGCCAGCTCCGCGGAACAGTTGAATAGCAATCAGCCCCAGCATTTT CASSAEQLNSNQPQHF TRBV18 . TRBJ1-5 .
TGTGCCAGCAGTGGGGGACAGGGGCAGGAGACAGATACGCAGTATTTT CASSGGQGQETDTQYF TRBV6-2/TRBV6-3 TRBD1 TRBJ2-3 .
TGTGCCAGTAGCATAGGGACCCTCGAGCAGTTCTTC CASSIGTLEQFF TRBV19 . TRBJ2-1 .
TGTGCCAGCAGTTTACCCTATGGTCGGAGTGGCGCTGAAGCTTTCTTT CASSLPYGRSGAEAFF TRBV27 . TRBJ1-1 .
TGTGCCAGCAGCCCCGACTCCGATAGCAATCAGCCCCAGCATTTT CASSPDSDSNQPQHF TRBV3-1/TRBV3-2 . TRBJ1-5 .
TGTGCCACCAGCAGGGAGGGGACAGGGGAAGAAAAACTGTTTTTT CATSREGTGEEKLFF TRBV15 TRBD1 TRBJ1-4 .
TGTGCCAGCAGTATGGGGACTGCAAATGAAAAACTGTTTTTT CASSMGTANEKLFF TRBV6-5 . TRBJ1-4 .
TGTGCCAGCAGCCAAGAACTAGCGGGCACCGGGGAGCTGTTTTTT CASSQELAGTGELFF TRBV4-2 TRBD2 TRBJ2-2 .
TGTGCCTGGAGTACAAATGAAAAACTGTTTTTT CAWSTNEKLFF TRBV30 . TRBJ1-4 .
TGTGCCAGCAGCGTAGGGGCAGATCTCTCCTACGAGCAGTACTTC CASSVGADLSYEQYF TRBV9 . TRBJ2-7 .
TGTGCCAGTAGTAGGGTAAGGAACACTGAAGCTTTCTTT CASSRVRNTEAFF TRBV19 . TRBJ1-1 few
TGTGCCAGCAGTGAATATGGGACTAGGGCCTACGAGCAGTACTTC CASSEYGTRAYEQYF TRBV2 TRBD2 TRBJ2-7 .
TGTGCCAGCAGTAGGGCCATGAACACTGAAGCTTTCTTT CASSRAMNTEAFF TRBV12-3/TRBV12-4 . TRBJ1-1 .